This T cell receptor (beta chain) was identified in a study of blood T cells in healthy people across ages. Study-wide points: Observed TCR beta diversity showed a strong correlation with the percentage of naive T cells as measured by flow cytometry.

The V and J ends lost 4 bases and 2 bases respectively, with 18 bases between them. The germline V gene has CDR1 LGHDT and CDR2 YNNKEL (reference sequence). The CDR3 runs to 17 residues. Primers used in a second PCR of roughly 6 to 11 cycles were a sample-barcoded 5' primer and a J-beta primer mix. A tag from a template-switch adaptor with 12 random nucleotides marked each cDNA molecule. From the 5' RACE reads, TCRdb called clonotypes with MiXCR, one entry per CDR3 protein. The table has about 780,000 distinct CDR3 sequences, approximately 24% seen once. Isolating PBMCs gave at least 6 million of these cells per sample. This clonotype has ten or more counts. Antigen: not known. The sample also formed part of further work on T cells of mothers and their children. That publication notes: All extracted RNA went into cDNA synthesis, about 1.6 ug per 15 ul.

The sequenced material came from blood. This chain joins TRBV3-1 and TRBJ2-4; possibly TRBD2 for D (6 bases). This TCR came from a boy between 10 and 17 years old in good health. The CDR3 nucleotides are TGTGCCAGCAGCCCTCCGGGAGTAGGATCGTCCAAAAACATTCAGTACTTC. Amino acids: CASSPPGVGSSKNIQYF. The full variable domain, with the rest looked up from reference TRBV3-1 and TRBJ2-4, is DTAVSQTPKYLVTQMGNDKSIKCEQNLGHDTMYWYKQDSKKFLKIMFSYNNKELIINETVPNRFSPKSPDKAHLNLHINSLELGDSAVYFCASSPPGVGSSKNIQYFGAGTRLSVL.